These 5 T cell receptor beta chains were all obtained from the same sample, sequenced in a study of shared clonotypes between healthy human individuals. Measured with immunoSEQ multiplex PCR; TCRdb has only the in-frame clones, and not every one. In the table there are around 600,000 clones, roughly 96% of which are singletons. It was CD45RO-negative cells, positively selected for CCR7, that made up naive CD8 cells, with terminally differentiated effector memory CD45RA+ cells excluded. The source material was naive CD8+ T cells sorted from blood. Every receptor here comes from a woman aged 25 to 45 in good health.

The rearrangement links TRBV2 to TRBJ2-3, with D possibly TRBD2 on 5 matching bases. This CDR3 comprises 15 residues. V dropped 6 bases and J dropped 3 bases, with 16 bases sitting between them. The germline V gene has CDR1 SNHLY and CDR2 FYNNEI. The CDR3 loop reads CASSALGGPTDTQYF. CDR3 nucleotide sequence: TGTGCCAGCAGCGCGCTCGGCGGGCCGACAGATACGCAGTATTTT. The full variable domain, with the rest looked up from reference TRBV2 and TRBJ2-3, is EPEVTQTPSHQVTQMGQEVILRCVPISNHLYFYWYRQILGQKVEFLVSFYNNEISEKSEIFDDQFSVERPDGSNFTLKIRSTKLEDSAMYFCASSALGGPTDTQYFGPGTRLTVL.

The rearrangement links TRBV29-1 to TRBJ2-1; D may correspond to TRBD1 or TRBD2 (5 bases each). Per the germline V gene, CDR1 is SQVTM and CDR2 is ANQGSEA. There are 16 residues in the CDR3. The V end was cut by 3 bases, the J end by 5 bases, with 20 bases between. The DNA for the CDR3 is TGCAGCGTTGAGGGTGGGAGTAGGGGATGGAACAATGAGCAGTTCTTC. This encodes CSVEGGSRGWNNEQFF.

The chain combines TRBV29-1 with TRBJ1-1; the D gene is possibly TRBD1 (5 bases). The CDR3 is made up of 11 amino acids. The germline V gene encodes CDR1 SQVTM and CDR2 ANQGSEA. CDR3: CSTQGNTEAFF. Written as DNA, the CDR3 is TGCAGTACTCAGGGGAACACTGAAGCTTTCTTT.

The chain carries TRBV11-3 and TRBJ2-2, with D perhaps matching TRBD1 (6 bases). Trimming took 2 bases from V and 5 from J, leaving 6 bases between them. The germline V gene encodes CDR1 SGHNT and CDR2 YENEEA. This CDR3 is built from 13 residues. This CDR3 reads CASSLQGTGELFF. The CDR3 bases are TGTGCCAGCAGCTTACAGGGGACCGGGGAGCTGTTTTTT.

The chain is built from TRBV27 and TRBJ1-1; D remains ambiguous. The V end lost 4 bases, the J end lost 5 bases, and 8 bases lay between the germline ends. The length of the CDR3 is 12 residues. In germline, CDR1 is MNHEY, CDR2 SMNVEV (reference sequence). Written as DNA, the CDR3 is TGTGCCAGCAGTTCTTACCGAACTGAAGCTTTCTTT. Its translation: CASSSYRTEAFF.